This TCR beta chain was captured in a study of regulatory T cells in long-lasting Graves disease. Time point given: newly diagnosed GD, antithyroid drugs for less than 3 months. Construction of the TCR library relied on RNA isolated from PBMCs. The collection involved drawing roughly 9 milliliters of peripheral blood into EDTA tubes. The table lists this clonotype with many counts. Combining iRepertoire HTBI primers with Arm-PCR of CDR3 regions, the authors built TCR beta libraries. A single record per CDR3 protein comes from TCRdb applying MiXCR to the multiplex PCR reads. Here the sample spans 200,000 to 250,000 distinct CDR3 sequences, approximately 19% being singletons. The data were also submitted as part of a second study, on T cells in Graves' hyperthyroidism and ophthalmopathy.

The source is a woman in her thirties with Graves disease. Sequences were derived from peripheral blood mononuclear cells (PBMCs), sampled at new diagnosis, from a patient treated with antithyroid drugs.

CDR3 DNA: TGCAGTGCTAGGAAGGACCGGGGGGAGACCCAGTACTTC. Translated: CSARKDRGETQYF. The chain couples TRBV20-1 to TRBJ2-5, with D possibly TRBD2 on 6 matching bases. This CDR3 spans 13 amino acids. V shed 3 bases and J shed 5 bases, with 13 bases lying between them. Per germline, CDR1 DFQATT and CDR2 SNEGSKA (reference sequence).